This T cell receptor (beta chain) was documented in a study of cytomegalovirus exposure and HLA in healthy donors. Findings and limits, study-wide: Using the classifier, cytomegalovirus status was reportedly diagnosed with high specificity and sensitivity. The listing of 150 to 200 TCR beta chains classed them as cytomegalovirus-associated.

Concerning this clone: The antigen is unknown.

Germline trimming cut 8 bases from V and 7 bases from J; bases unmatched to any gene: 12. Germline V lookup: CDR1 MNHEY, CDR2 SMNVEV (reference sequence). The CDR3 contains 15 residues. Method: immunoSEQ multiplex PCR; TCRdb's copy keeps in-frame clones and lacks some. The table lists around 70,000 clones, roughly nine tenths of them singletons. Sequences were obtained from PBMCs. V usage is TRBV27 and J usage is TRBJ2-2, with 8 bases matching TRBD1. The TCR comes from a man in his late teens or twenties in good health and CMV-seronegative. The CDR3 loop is CASRTWTGSIGELFF. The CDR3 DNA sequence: TGTGCCAGCCGGACCTGGACAGGGTCGATCGGGGAGCTGTTTTTT.